This T cell receptor beta chain is from a study of cytomegalovirus exposure and HLA in healthy donors. Looking at the study overall: As an earlier analysis found, about 190 million T cells yielded 95 million to 130 million unique TCR beta sequences.

The study, taken as a whole, reports: Cytomegalovirus association was assigned to more than 150 TCR beta chains. Differences between HLA loci emerged in a later analysis of TCR association rates, with DRB1 most and HLA-C fewest. One cluster of highly shared sequence variants probably arose as a sequencing artifact.

Looked up from germline, CDR1 is KGHSH and CDR2 is LQKENI. V dropped 5 bases and J dropped 5; count of bases not matched to a gene: 8. CDR3 size: 15 residues. Remarks on this clone: Its antigen is not known.

The study ran its PCR with 60 Vbeta and 13 Jbeta primers. Assay: immunoSEQ multiplex PCR; the TCRdb copy retains only in-frame clones and omits some. The sample comprises around 170,000 clones, more than 75% of which are singletons, and approximately 1.5% rests with the top ten. The genes are TRBV18 and TRBJ2-5, with 10 bases matching TRBD1. The sample was PBMCs. The clonotype comes from a male donor in good health and CMV-seronegative. The CDR3, as DNA: TGTGCCAGCTCAAATTCCGGGACAGGGGATGAGACCCAGTACTTC. Translated, it gives CASSNSGTGDETQYF.